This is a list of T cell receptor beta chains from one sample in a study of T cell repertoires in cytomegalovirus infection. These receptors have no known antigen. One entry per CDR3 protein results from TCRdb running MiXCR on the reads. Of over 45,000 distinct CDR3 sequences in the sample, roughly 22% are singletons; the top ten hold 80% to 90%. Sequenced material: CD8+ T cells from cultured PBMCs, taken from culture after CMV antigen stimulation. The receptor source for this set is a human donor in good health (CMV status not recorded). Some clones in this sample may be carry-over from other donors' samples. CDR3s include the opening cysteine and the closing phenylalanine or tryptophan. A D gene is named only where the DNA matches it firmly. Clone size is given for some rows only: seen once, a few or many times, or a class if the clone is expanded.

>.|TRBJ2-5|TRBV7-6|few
CASSSLGHLYRTAEGTQYF
TGTGCCAGCAGCTCCCTAGGTCATCTCTACAGGACAGCCGAAGGGACCCAGTACTTC
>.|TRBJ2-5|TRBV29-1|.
CSVVVSQETQYF
TGCAGCGTTGTGGTCAGCCAGGAGACCCAGTACTTC
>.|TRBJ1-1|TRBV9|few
CASSETANTEAFF
TGTGCCAGCTCTGAAACGGCGAACACTGAAGCTTTCTTT
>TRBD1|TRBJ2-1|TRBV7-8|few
CASSPGQTNNEQFF
TGTGCCAGCAGCCCGGGACAGACAAACAATGAGCAGTTCTTC
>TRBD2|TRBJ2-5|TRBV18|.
CASSLRRGGRETQYF
TGTGCCAGCTCCCTCCGGCGGGGGGGCCGAGAGACCCAGTACTTC
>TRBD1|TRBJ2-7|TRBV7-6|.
CASSSGQGGEQYF
TGTGCCAGCAGCTCCGGACAGGGTGGCGAGCAGTACTTC
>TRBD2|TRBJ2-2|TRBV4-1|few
CASSPGLAGTGELFF
TGCGCCAGCAGCCCGGGACTAGCGGGCACCGGGGAGCTGTTTTTT
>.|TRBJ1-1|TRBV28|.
CASILNTEAFF
TGTGCCAGCATTTTGAACACTGAAGCTTTCTTT
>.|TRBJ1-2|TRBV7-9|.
CASSLVGAIYGYTF
TGTGCCAGCAGCTTAGTCGGCGCCATCTATGGCTACACCTTC
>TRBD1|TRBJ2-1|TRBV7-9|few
CASSLLETGSYNEQFF
TGTGCCAGCAGCTTATTAGAGACAGGGTCCTACAATGAGCAGTTCTTC
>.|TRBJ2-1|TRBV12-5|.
CASGLEGLTPNEQFF
TGTGCTAGTGGTTTGGAGGGACTCACCCCCAATGAGCAGTTCTTC
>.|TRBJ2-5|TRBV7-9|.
CASWVPGQMKETQYF
TGTGCCAGCTGGGTTCCGGGACAAATGAAAGAGACCCAGTACTTC